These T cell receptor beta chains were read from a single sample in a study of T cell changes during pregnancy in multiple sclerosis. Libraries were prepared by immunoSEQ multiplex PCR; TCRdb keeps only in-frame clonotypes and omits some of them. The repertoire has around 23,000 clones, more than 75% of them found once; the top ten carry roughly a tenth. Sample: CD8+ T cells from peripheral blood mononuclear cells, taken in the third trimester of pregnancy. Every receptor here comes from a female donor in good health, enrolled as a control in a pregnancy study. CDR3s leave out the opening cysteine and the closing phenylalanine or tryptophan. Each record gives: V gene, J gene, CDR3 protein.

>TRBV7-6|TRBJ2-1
ASSLGPTGYNEQF
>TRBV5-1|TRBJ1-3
ASSITGDGNTIY
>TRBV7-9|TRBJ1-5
ASSLGNSNQPQH
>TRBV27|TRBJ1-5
ASSLGGAGQPQH
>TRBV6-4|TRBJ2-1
ASSDSTGSNEQF
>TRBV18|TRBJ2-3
ASSPVDITDTQY
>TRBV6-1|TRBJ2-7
ASSEAVTSSYEQY
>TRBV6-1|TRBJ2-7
ASSAASGTSYEQY
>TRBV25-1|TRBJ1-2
ASRSRGEAGYGYT
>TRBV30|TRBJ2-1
AWTAGTSGSFNEQF
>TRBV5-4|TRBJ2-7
ASSPGQGAYEQY
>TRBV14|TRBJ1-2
ASSLGQGIVYGYT
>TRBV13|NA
ASSLGQRLGEQY
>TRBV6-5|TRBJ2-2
ASSYSSPTGELF
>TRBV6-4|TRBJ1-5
ASSDSGGNQPQH
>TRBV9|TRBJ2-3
ASSAGLAGADTQY
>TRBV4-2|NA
ASSQDEGSSYEQY
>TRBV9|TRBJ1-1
ASSVAGGLTEAF